This T cell receptor beta chain was documented in a study of cytomegalovirus exposure and HLA in healthy donors. Looking at the study overall: Early released data had about 85 million unique TCRs, all coming from HLA-typed donors. Study outcomes and limitations: Common viral pathogens seemed to be connected with several of the most significant clusters, according to a later analysis. In a later analysis, V- and J-gene trimming of beta chains associated with a DCLRE1C missense variant, replicated independently. In the analysis, some V segments, TRBV6-2 and TRBV6-3 included, were excluded as indistinguishable.

13 Jbeta primers and 60 Vbeta primers were used for the PCR. The assay was immunoSEQ multiplex PCR, and TCRdb's table has in-frame clones only and misses some. The repertoire holds fewer than 120,000 clones, with 70% to 90% as singletons. The ends were cut back, 3 bases at V and 5 bases at J, with 8 bases in the middle. Germline CDR1 SGHNT, CDR2 YYREEE (reference sequence). The CDR3 length is 13 residues. Concerning this clone itself: The antigen is not known.

The origin of this receptor is a man in his forties or fifties in good health and CMV-seronegative. Sequenced: PBMCs. V and J are TRBV5-4 and TRBJ1-4; D is possibly TRBD1 (6 bases). The DNA for the CDR3 is TGTGCCAGCAGCTATCAGGGGAATGAAAAACTGTTTTTT. Protein: CASSYQGNEKLFF.